This T cell receptor (beta chain) stems from a study of CD4 T cells in relation to SARS-CoV-2 and coronaviruses. Profiled with immunoSEQ multiplex PCR; TCRdb holds only in-frame clones, not every one. The table shows around 40,000 clones, with over 75% occurring only once. Concerning this clone: Its antigen is currently unknown.

The CDR3 runs to 16 residues. Germline CDR1 and CDR2: MGHRA and YSYEKL. V dropped 4 bases and J dropped 4 bases, with 19 bases sitting between them. Sequences were obtained from naive CD4+ T cells from PBMCs, cultured in vitro. Subset here: naive CD4+ T cells isolated by negative enrichment. The chain couples TRBV4-1 to TRBJ2-5; D might be TRBD1 (7 bases). This receptor was obtained from an adult with COVID-19. In nucleotides, the CDR3 is TGCGCCAGCAGCCCCCACCAGGGGGTGGGGGGAGAGACCCAGTACTTC. Translating gives CASSPHQGVGGETQYF.